The present entry profiles one T cell receptor (beta chain) with its context. Antigen: not known. TRB was amplified by touch-down multiplex PCR, primer pools A and B combined. TCRdb re-called the multiplex PCR reads and gives one entry per CDR3 protein, without DNA. Found here are about 3,500 distinct CDR3 sequences; the top ten clones hold more than 3%. Roughly 38,000 genome equivalents of blood DNA were amplified for TRB. The CDR3 is 12 residues long. In germline, CDR1 is DFQATT, CDR2 SNEGSKA (reference sequence). This specimen comes from a study of T cell clusters in autoimmune cytopenias. Background on the study: The median distinct TRB clonotype count was about 2,400 per sample, from a median roughly 50,000 reads. General study results and limits: Clustering suggested that physiological T cell clusters were missing in primary autoimmune cytopenia patients. TRB repertoire shifts in secondary cytopenia and chronic lymphocytic leukemia mostly reflected lymphoma, not autoimmunity. The cluster-lack signature was not seen for secondary cytopenia versus chronic lymphocytic leukemia.

This TCR derives from a human donor with an autoimmune cytopenia or autoimmune hepatitis (not recorded which). The sample taken for sequencing was peripheral blood. V gene TRBV20-1 combines with J gene TRBJ1-2. The CDR3: CSARKVGSGYTF.